This entry lists 9 T cell receptor beta chains sequenced from one sample in a study of blood T cell repertoires in COVID-19. TCRdb's table, derived via immunoSEQ multiplex PCR, lists solely in-frame clones and lacks some. The table lists 150,000 to 200,000 clones, about 82% of them singletons, with 4.5% to 5.5% in the top ten. The sequencing input was peripheral blood. The receptors shown here come from a woman younger than 45 with acute or convalescent COVID-19.

There are a few counts of this clone. V is TRBV12-3 or TRBV12-4 and J is TRBJ1-2, with D uncertain. Trimming took 2 bases from V and 6 from J, leaving 7 bases between them. The CDR3 sequence is 12 residues long. The CDR3 loop is CASSLSGDGYTF. CDR3 coding DNA: TGTGCCAGCAGTTTATCCGGGGATGGCTACACCTTC.

V usage is TRBV7-3 and J usage is TRBJ2-1; tentative D call: TRBD1 (5 bases). Germline V gene sequence: CDR1 SGHTA, CDR2 FQGTGA. The CDR3 covers 15 residues. Trimming took 5 bases from V and 3 from J, leaving 14 bases between them. CDR3 sequence: CASSPSLDSYNEQFF. As DNA, the CDR3 is TGTGCCAGCAGCCCTTCTCTCGACAGCTACAATGAGCAGTTCTTC.

The V call is TRBV13, the J call TRBJ1-2; TRBD1 matches 8 bases. The CDR3 totals 15 residues. CDR1 is PRHDT, CDR2 FYEKMQ, per germline (reference sequence). Germline trimming cut 5 bases from V and 4 bases from J; bases unmatched to any gene: 9. CDR3 in amino acids: CASSLETGGGYGYTF. In DNA, the CDR3 is TGTGCCAGCAGCCTAGAAACAGGGGGAGGCTATGGCTACACCTTC.

The chain combines TRBV6-1 with TRBJ2-7; 7 bases agree with TRBD1. Looked up from germline, CDR1 is MNHNS and CDR2 is SASEGT. The CDR3 is made up of 14 amino acids. The V gene end was trimmed by 3 bases and the J gene end by 6 bases; junction bases not matched to a gene: 8. CDR3 in amino acids: CASSDRDSRLEQYF. For the CDR3, the DNA is TGTGCCAGCAGTGACAGGGACAGTCGGCTCGAGCAGTACTTC.

The rearrangement links TRBV5-5 to TRBJ2-7, with D perhaps TRBD2 (7 bases). The V end lost 0 bases, the J end lost 2 bases, and 18 bases lay between the germline ends. Germline CDR1 reads SGHKS; CDR2 reads YYEKEE (reference sequence). The CDR3 loop spans 17 amino acids. The CDR3, as DNA: TGTGCCAGCAGCTTGGCCTCCGTAGGCGGGGGCGCCTACGAGCAGTACTTC. Its translation: CASSLASVGGGAYEQYF.

The J gene is TRBJ2-7, the V gene TRBV7-9; D possibly corresponds to TRBD1 (7 bases). CDR1 is SEHNR and CDR2 is FQNEAQ in the germline V gene (reference sequence). The CDR3 runs 11 residues. V shed 3 bases and J shed 11 bases, with 11 bases lying between them. CDR3 region: CASSFDREEYF. CDR3 DNA: TGTGCCAGCAGCTTTGACAGGGAGGAGTACTTC. Based on the CDR3 plus reference TRBV7-9 and TRBJ2-7, the full variable domain is DTGVSQNPRHKITKRGQNVTFRCDPISEHNRLYWYRQTLGQGPEFLTYFQNEAQLEKSRLLSDRFSAERPKGSFSTLEIQRTEQGDSAMYLCASSFDREEYFGPGTRLTVT.

The table lists this clone with a few counts. V usage is TRBV12-3 or TRBV12-4 and J usage is TRBJ1-1, with D hard to call. This CDR3 region has 13 residues. V was clipped by 6 bases and J by 1 base, with 9 bases between them. Here the CDR3 reads CASSLEGNTEAFF. The CDR3 DNA follows: TGTGCCAGCAGCTTGGAGGGGAACACTGAAGCTTTCTTT.

V gene TRBV27 combines with J gene TRBJ1-1; TRBD1 is a possible D gene (5 bases). This CDR3 is built from 14 residues. Germline V gives CDR1 MNHEY, CDR2 SMNVEV (reference sequence). V lost 2 bases to trimming and J lost 5 bases, with 12 bases between them. The CDR3 sequence is CASSLQGWGTEAFF. CDR3 DNA sequence: TGTGCCAGCAGTTTACAGGGTTGGGGAACTGAAGCTTTCTTT.

CDR3 in DNA: TGTGCCAGCCAATCACTAGCGGACGTCTCCAATGAGCAGTTCTTC. Translating gives CASQSLADVSNEQFF. The chain recombines TRBV19 with TRBJ2-1; 8 nucleotides agree with TRBD2. V dropped 9 bases and J dropped 6; count of bases not matched to a gene: 13. Germline V gene sequence: CDR1 LNHDA, CDR2 SQIVND (reference sequence). The CDR3 contains 15 residues.